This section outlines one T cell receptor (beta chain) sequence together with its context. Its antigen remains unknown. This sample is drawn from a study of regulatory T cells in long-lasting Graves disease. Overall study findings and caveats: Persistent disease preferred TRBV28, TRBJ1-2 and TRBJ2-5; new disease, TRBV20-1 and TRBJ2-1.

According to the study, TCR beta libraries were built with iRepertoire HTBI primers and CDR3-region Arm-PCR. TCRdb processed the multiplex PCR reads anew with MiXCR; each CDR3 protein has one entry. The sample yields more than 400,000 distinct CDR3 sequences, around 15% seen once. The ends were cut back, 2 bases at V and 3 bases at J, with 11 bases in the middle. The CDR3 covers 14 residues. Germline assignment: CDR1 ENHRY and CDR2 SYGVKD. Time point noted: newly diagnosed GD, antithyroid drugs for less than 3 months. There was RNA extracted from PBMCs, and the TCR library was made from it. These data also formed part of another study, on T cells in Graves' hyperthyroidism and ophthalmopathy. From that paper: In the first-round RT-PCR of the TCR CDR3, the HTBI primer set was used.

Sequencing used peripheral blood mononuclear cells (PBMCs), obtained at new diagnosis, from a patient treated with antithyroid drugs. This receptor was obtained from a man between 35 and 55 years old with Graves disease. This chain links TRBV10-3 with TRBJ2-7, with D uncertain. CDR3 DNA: TGTGCCATCAGTGAGGCGGCGACAAACTACGAGCAGTACTTC. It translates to CAISEAATNYEQYF.